The T cell receptor (beta chain) under discussion was sequenced for a study of a mutant IDH1 vaccine in newly diagnosed glioma (dated by TCRdb to the early 2020s). Notes on the research overall: Of the approximately 29 treated patients, roughly 60% were male and around 38% were female, and a mean age of around 40 years was recorded. Before enrollment, patients had received standard therapy of radiotherapy alone, temozolomide alone, or radiochemotherapy with temozolomide; most received the combination. Six visits were used for peripheral blood collection: V03 (baseline), V05, V07, V10, V12 and V13. For exploratory analyses, longitudinal TCRB deep sequencing was carried out in approximately 25 treated patients wherever samples were available. Results and caveats for the whole study, not just this receptor: Across multiple MHC alleles, vaccine-induced immune responses were seen in around 94% of patients. No apparent relationship was observed between pseudoprogression and alterations in the top peripheral T cell clonotypes detected by TCRB sequencing. The authors stated that sample limitations prevented analyses of patient blood samples from being reproduced. Selection of PBMC samples for TCRB deep sequencing was based on availability.

The junction shows trimming of 5 bases on V and 0 bases on J, and the gene matches do not reach 10 bases of it. The CDR3, cysteine through phenylalanine, is 16 amino acids long. CDR3 DNA is the only sequence kept; it has 48 bases, read in frame from the first base. Sequences SGHVS (CDR1) and FNYEAQ (CDR2) are obtained from the germline V gene. Library creation used the immunoSEQ multiplex PCR assay. Following the manufacturer's protocol, the hsTCRB Kit was used to amplify rearranged TCR beta chain sequences. TCRB libraries were sequenced on an Illumina MiSeq. In the source study's methods: The proprietary platform of the kit vendor was used for demultiplexing, trimming and gene mapping. The clones in this table, taken by TCRdb from immuneACCESS, are in-frame only. Not every clone is retained; where verified, under half of the shortfall comes from an unresolved V gene, and the cause of the rest is unknown. V, J and clone size are taken as reported in that table, and D and trimming were inferred from the DNA itself. This sample comprises 60,000 to 75,000 clones, over 70% of them detected only once. The biggest ten clones account for approximately 4.3% of the sample.

This clone was seen just once. This clone's antigen is unknown. Within one base of it there is no much larger clone, and no base qualities were kept. The time point label, as the study defines it: baseline, week 1 (first vaccination visit). Explained via the paper, the treatment or condition label denotes: pre-vaccination baseline after standard-of-care therapy. All donors had newly diagnosed IDH1-mutant astrocytomas of WHO grade 3 or 4 that showed loss of nuclear ATRX. The samples were drawn from NOA16, a multicentre, single-arm, open-label phase I trial in Germany that tested a mutant IDH1 peptide vaccine in humans for the first time. Blood drawn at visit V03 was used as the baseline sample for immunogenicity testing. Genomic DNA for TCRB sequencing was extracted from EDTA blood using the DNeasy Blood and Tissue Kit.

Specimen: peripheral blood mononuclear cells (PBMCs), collected from a glioma patient treated with radiotherapy, temozolomide or both. The V and J segments used are TRBV7-6 and TRBJ2-7, with 7 bases aligning to TRBD2. The TCR comes from a woman under 30 with glioma. Some clones in this sample may be carry-over from other donors' samples. The CDR3 protein: CASSASGRASSYEQYF. Read as DNA, the sequence is TGTGCCAGCAGCGCGTCGGGGAGGGCGAGCTCCTACGAGCAGTACTTC. Where the CDR3 stops, the reference TRBV7-6 and TRBJ2-7 genes take over; the full variable domain is GAGVSQSPRYKVTKRGQDVALRCDPISGHVSLYWYRQALGQGPEFLTYFNYEAQQDKSGLPNDRFSAERPEGSISTLTIQRTEQRDSAMYRCASSASGRASSYEQYFGPGTRLTVT.